This T cell receptor (beta chain) was found in a study of T-cell memory formation after mild COVID-19. Study-level points and caveats: Later expanders leaned CD4+, whereas day 15 to 85 contracting clones were balanced CD4/CD8.

In TCRdb, the 5' RACE reads were re-called with MiXCR into one record per CDR3 protein. The repertoire holds a few hundred thousand distinct CDR3 sequences, with around 27% as singletons. This clonotype showed up just a few times. The antigen is unknown. Trimming pared 3 bases from V and 2 bases from J, leaving 8 bases between. Germline CDR1 is MGHDK and CDR2 is SYGVNS. The CDR3 totals 13 residues. The chain links TRBV25-1 to TRBJ2-7, with D possibly being TRBD1 (6 bases). Sample: PBMCs or a T cell subset sorted from them (not recorded which). This receptor was obtained from an adult woman who had mild COVID-19 (a few samples of this study predate the infection). Cell type and time point are not known. The CDR3 sequence is CASSDNRAYEQYF. CDR3 coding DNA: TGTGCCAGCAGTGATAACAGGGCCTACGAGCAGTACTTC.